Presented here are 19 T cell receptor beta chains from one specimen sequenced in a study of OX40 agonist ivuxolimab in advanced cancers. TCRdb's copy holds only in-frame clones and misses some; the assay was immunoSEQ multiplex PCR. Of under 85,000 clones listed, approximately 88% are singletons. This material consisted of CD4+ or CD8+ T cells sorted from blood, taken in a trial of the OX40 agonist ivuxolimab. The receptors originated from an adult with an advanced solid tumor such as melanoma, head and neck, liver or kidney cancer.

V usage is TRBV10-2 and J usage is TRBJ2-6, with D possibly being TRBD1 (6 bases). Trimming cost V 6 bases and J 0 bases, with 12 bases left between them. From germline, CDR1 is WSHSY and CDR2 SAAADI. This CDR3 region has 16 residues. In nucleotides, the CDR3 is TGCGCCAGCAGGTCGGGACAACACTCTGGGGCCAACGTCCTGACTTTC. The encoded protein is CASRSGQHSGANVLTF.

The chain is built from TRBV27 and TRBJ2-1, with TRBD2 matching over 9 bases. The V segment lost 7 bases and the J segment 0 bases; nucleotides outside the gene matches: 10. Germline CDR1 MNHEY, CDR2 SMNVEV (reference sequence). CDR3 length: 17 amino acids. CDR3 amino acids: CASKPLGSGSSYNEQFF. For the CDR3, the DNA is TGTGCCAGCAAACCTCTCGGTAGCGGGAGCTCCTACAATGAGCAGTTCTTC.

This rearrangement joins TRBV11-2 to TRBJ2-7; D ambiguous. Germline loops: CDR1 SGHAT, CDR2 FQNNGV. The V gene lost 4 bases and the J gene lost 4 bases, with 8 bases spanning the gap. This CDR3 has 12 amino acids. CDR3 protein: CASSSTQYEQYF. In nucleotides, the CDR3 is TGTGCCAGCAGCTCGACGCAGTACGAGCAGTACTTC.

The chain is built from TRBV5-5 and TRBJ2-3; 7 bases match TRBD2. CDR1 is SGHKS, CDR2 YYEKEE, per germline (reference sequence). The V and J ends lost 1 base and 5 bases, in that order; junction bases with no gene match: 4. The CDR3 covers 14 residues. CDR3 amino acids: CASSLNLAEDTQYF. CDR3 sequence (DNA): TGTGCCAGCAGCTTGAATCTAGCGGAAGATACGCAGTATTTT.

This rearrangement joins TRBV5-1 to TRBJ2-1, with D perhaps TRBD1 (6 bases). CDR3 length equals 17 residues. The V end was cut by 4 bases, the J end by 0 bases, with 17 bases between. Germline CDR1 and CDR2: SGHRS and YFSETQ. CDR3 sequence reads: CASSRTQGIASYNEQFF. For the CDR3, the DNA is TGCGCCAGCAGCAGGACTCAGGGGATAGCCTCCTACAATGAGCAGTTCTTC.

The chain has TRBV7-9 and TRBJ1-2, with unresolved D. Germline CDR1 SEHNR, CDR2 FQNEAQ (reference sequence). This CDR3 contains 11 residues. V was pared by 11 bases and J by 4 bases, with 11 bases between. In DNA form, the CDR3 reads TGTGCCGCCGGGGTCTTCTATGGCTACACCTTC. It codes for CAAGVFYGYTF.

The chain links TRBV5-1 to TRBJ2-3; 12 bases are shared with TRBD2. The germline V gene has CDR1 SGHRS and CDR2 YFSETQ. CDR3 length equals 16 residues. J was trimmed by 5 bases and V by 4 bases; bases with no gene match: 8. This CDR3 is CASSPTSGSDGDTQYF. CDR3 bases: TGCGCCAGCAGCCCGACTAGCGGGAGCGATGGAGATACGCAGTATTTT. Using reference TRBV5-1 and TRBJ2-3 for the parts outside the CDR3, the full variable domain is KAGVTQTPRYLIKTRGQQVTLSCSPISGHRSVSWYQQTPGQGLQFLFEYFSETQRNKGNFPGRFSGRQFSNSRSEMNVSTLELGDSALYLCASSPTSGSDGDTQYFGPGTRLTVL.

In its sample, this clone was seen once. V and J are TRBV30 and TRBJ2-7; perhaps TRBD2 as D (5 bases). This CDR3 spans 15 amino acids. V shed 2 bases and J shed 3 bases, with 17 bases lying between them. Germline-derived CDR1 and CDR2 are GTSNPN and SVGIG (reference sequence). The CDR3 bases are TGTGCCTGGAGTCCCTACGGGGTCCTCAACTACGAGCAGTACTTC. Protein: CAWSPYGVLNYEQYF. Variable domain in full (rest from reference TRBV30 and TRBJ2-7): SQTIHQWPATLVQPVGSPLSLECTVEGTSNPNLYWYRQAAGRGLQLLFYSVGIGQISSEVPQNLSASRPQDRQFILSSKKLLLSDSGFYLCAWSPYGVLNYEQYFGPGTRLTVT.

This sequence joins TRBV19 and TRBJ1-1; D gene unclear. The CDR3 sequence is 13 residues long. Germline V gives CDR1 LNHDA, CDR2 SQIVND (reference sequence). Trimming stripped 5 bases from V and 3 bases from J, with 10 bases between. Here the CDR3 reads CASSVPGYTEAFF. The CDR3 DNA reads TGTGCCAGTAGTGTACCGGGATACACTGAAGCTTTCTTT.

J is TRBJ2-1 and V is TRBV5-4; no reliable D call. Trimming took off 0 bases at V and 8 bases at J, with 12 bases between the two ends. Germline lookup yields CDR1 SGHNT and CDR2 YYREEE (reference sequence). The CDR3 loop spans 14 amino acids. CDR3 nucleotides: TGTGCCAGCAGCTTGGAGCTCCACGGAGATGAGCAGTTCTTC. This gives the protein CASSLELHGDEQFF.

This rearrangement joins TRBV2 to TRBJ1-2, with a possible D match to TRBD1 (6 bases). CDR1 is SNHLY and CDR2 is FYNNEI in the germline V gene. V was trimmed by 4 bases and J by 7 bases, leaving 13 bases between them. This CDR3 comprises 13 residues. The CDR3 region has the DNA TGTGCCAGCAGTGTCGGGGGGCGAGGTGGCTACACCTTC. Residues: CASSVGGRGGYTF. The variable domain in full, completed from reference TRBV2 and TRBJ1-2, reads EPEVTQTPSHQVTQMGQEVILRCVPISNHLYFYWYRQILGQKVEFLVSFYNNEISEKSEIFDDQFSVERPDGSNFTLKIRSTKLEDSAMYFCASSVGGRGGYTFGSGTRLTVV.

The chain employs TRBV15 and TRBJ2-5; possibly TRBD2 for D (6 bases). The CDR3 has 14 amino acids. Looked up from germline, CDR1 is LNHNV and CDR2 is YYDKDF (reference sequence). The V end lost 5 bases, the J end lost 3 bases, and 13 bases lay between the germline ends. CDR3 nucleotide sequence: TGTGCCACCAGCCCCCCCGGGGGAAAAGAGACCCAGTACTTC. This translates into CATSPPGGKETQYF.

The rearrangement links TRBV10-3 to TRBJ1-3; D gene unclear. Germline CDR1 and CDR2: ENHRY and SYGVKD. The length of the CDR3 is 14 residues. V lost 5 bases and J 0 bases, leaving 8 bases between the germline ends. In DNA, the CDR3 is TGTGCCATCAGTAGCCTGAGCTCTGGAAACACCATATATTTT. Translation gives CAISSLSSGNTIYF.

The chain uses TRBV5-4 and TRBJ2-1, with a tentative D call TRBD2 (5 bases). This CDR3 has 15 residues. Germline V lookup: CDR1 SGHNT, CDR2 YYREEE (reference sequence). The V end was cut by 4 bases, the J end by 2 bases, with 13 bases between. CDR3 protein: CASSPVSDTYNEQFF. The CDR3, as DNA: TGTGCCAGCAGCCCCGTTAGCGACACCTACAATGAGCAGTTCTTC. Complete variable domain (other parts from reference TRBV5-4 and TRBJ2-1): ETGVTQSPTHLIKTRGQQVTLRCSSQSGHNTVSWYQQALGQGPQFIFQYYREEENGRGNFPPRFSGLQFPNYSSELNVNALELDDSALYLCASSPVSDTYNEQFFGPGTRLTVL.

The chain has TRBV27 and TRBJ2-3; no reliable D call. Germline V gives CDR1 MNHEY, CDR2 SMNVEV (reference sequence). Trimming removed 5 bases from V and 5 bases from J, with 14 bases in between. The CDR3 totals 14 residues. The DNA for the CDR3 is TGTGCCAGCAGTCAATCCAACTATGGAGATACGCAGTATTTT. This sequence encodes CASSQSNYGDTQYF.

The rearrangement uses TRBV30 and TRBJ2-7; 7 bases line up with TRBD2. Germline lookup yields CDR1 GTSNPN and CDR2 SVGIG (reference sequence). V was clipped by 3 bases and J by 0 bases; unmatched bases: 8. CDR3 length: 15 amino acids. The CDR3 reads CAWSTRASGSYEQYF. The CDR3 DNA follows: TGTGCCTGGAGCACTCGGGCTAGCGGCTCCTACGAGCAGTACTTC. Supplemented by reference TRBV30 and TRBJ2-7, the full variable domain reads SQTIHQWPATLVQPVGSPLSLECTVEGTSNPNLYWYRQAAGRGLQLLFYSVGIGQISSEVPQNLSASRPQDRQFILSSKKLLLSDSGFYLCAWSTRASGSYEQYFGPGTRLTVT.

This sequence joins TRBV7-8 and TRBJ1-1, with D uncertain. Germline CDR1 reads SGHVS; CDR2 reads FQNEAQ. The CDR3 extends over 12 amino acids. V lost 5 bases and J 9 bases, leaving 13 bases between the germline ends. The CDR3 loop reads CASSPTTRKAFF. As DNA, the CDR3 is TGTGCCAGCAGCCCTACTACCAGAAAAGCTTTCTTT.

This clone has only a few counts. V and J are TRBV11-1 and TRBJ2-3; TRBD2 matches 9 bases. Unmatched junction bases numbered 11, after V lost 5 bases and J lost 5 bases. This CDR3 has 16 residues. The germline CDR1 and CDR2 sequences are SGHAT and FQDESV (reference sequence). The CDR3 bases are TGTGCCAGCAGCCTAGGGCTAGCGGGGCAAGGAGATACGCAGTATTTT. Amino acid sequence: CASSLGLAGQGDTQYF.

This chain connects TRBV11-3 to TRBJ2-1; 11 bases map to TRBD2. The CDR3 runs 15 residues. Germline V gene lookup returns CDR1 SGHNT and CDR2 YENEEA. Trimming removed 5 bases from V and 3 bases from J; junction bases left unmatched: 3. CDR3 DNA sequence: TGTGCCAGCAGCCAAACTAGCGGGGGCTACAATGAGCAGTTCTTC. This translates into CASSQTSGGYNEQFF.